These 4 T cell receptor beta chains share one sample of origin, sequenced in a study of blood T cell repertoires in COVID-19. The repertoire was sequenced with immunoSEQ multiplex PCR; TCRdb's copy has only in-frame clones and lacks some. The profile shows tens of thousands of clones, around 88% of them singletons. Specimen: peripheral blood. These receptor sequences come from a man older than 75 with active or convalescent COVID-19.

This clone was detected only a few times. V is TRBV7-2 and J is TRBJ1-6; 7 bases line up with TRBD1. J gave up 7 bases and V 1 base, and 7 bases lay outside the gene matches. There are 16 residues in the CDR3. Germline lookup yields CDR1 SGHTA and CDR2 FQGNSA. DNA for the CDR3: TGTGCCAGCAGCTTAGTAGGGGGACAGCTGAATTCACCCCTCCACTTT. Its protein is CASSLVGGQLNSPLHF.

The V call is TRBV5-4, the J call TRBJ1-2; D is unresolved. Looked up from germline, CDR1 is SGHNT and CDR2 is YYREEE (reference sequence). The V and J ends lost 1 base and 2 bases respectively, with 9 bases between them. CDR3 length: 14 amino acids. CDR3 DNA sequence: TGTGCCAGCAGCTTGTACGCGGAAAACTATGGCTACACCTTC. Protein product: CASSLYAENYGYTF.

The CDR3 DNA sequence: TGTGCCAGTAACACCGGGACAGGTCAATCGAATGAAAAACTGTTTTTT. Amino acids: CASNTGTGQSNEKLFF. The rearrangement links TRBV19 to TRBJ1-4, with TRBD1 identical over 8 bases. This CDR3 has 16 amino acids. J lost 5 bases, V lost 7 bases, and 12 bases had no gene match. CDR1 is LNHDA, CDR2 SQIVND, per germline (reference sequence).

The V gene is TRBV24-1, the J gene TRBJ1-2; tentatively, D is TRBD1 (6 bases). The CDR3 has 16 residues. Germline CDR1 reads KGHDR; CDR2 reads SFDVKD. Trimming left V 4 bases short and J 8 bases short, with 22 bases between. The CDR3 region is CATSDRGGGTSEGYTF. CDR3 coding DNA: TGTGCCACCAGTGACCGGGGGGGCGGGACGAGTGAGGGCTACACCTTC.